The present TCR beta chain was sequenced within a study of CD8 T cells in Susac syndrome. This CDR3 has 12 residues. Trimming stripped 6 bases from V and 5 bases from J, with 13 bases between. Germline CDR1 is DFQATT and CDR2 is SNEGSKA (reference sequence). The RNA, about 0.45 to 1 ug, was put through reverse transcription using random hexamers. TCRdb passed the immunoSEQ multiplex PCR reads through MiXCR, listing each CDR3 protein once. Of around 160,000 distinct CDR3 sequences in the sample, roughly 94% were seen once. The receptor was derived from a human donor with multiple sclerosis. Sequencing input: CD4+ T cells from PBMCs. The gene calls are TRBV20-1 and TRBJ2-5; D ambiguous. Here the CDR3 DNA reads TGCAGTGCCATAGGTACTGGGGAGACCCAGTACTTC. As protein: CSAIGTGETQYF.